Each of the 10 T cell receptor beta chains below was sequenced from the same sample in a study of T cell clonality in common variable immunodeficiency. Repertoires were generated with immunoSEQ multiplex PCR, while TCRdb's copy carries only in-frame clones and drops some. Sampling found about 42,000 clones, none seen once. What was sequenced was peripheral blood mononuclear cells. These receptor sequences come from a person aged 18 to 75 in good health.

This clone was picked up many times. Read data end 3 residues before the CDR3 end; the end is taken from the germline J gene. J is TRBJ2-2 and V is TRBV10-3; 9 bases are a match to TRBD1. The CDR3 length is 15 residues. The germline V gene has CDR1 ENHRY and CDR2 SYGVKD. J was trimmed by 0 bases and V by 6 bases; bases with no gene match: 2. CDR3 sequence: CAISGTGTNTGELFF. The CDR3 DNA, read in part, is TGTGCCATCAGCGGGACAGGGACGAACACCGGGGAG.

This clone has a count of ten or more. Incomplete CDR3 DNA: TGTGCCAGTAGTATTGGACAGGGGAACTCCTATGGC. As protein: CASSIGQGNSYG. The whole CDR3 reads CASSIGQGNSYGYTF. The rearrangement links TRBV19 to TRBJ1-2; 9 bases line up with TRBD1. The CDR3 end is not reached by the read, which stops 3 residues before it; the germline J gene fills it in. Looked up from germline, CDR1 is LNHDA and CDR2 is SQIVND (reference sequence). The trim removed 3 bases at V and 4 bases at J, leaving 6 bases unmatched. The CDR3 length is 15 residues. Full variable domain (outside the CDR3, taken from reference TRBV19 and TRBJ1-2): DGGITQSPKYLFRKEGQNVTLSCEQNLNHDAMYWYRQDPGQGLRLIYYSQIVNDFQKGDIAEGYSVSREKKESFPLTVTSAQKNPTAFYLCASSIGQGNSYGYTFGSGTRLTVV.

The table lists this clone with many counts. With the read ending 3 residues before the CDR3 end, the germline J gene is used to fill in that end. V is TRBV7-2 and J is TRBJ2-2, with a weak D call TRBD1 (7 bases). This CDR3 is 15 amino acids long. CDR1 SGHTA and CDR2 FQGNSA come from the germline V gene. Trimming removed 5 bases at V and 6 bases at J, with 16 bases between. CDR3 DNA (partial): TGTGCCAGCAGCGCCCCGACAGGGACTCCCGGGGAG. It codes for CASSAPTGTPGE. The full-length CDR3 reads as CASSAPTGTPGELFF.

This clone was seen many times. The CDR3 extends 3 residues past the end of the read, so its final part is completed from the germline J gene. The chain carries TRBV28 and TRBJ2-1; 7 bases are a match to TRBD2. The CDR3 has 15 residues. V was clipped by 0 bases and J by 5 bases; unmatched bases: 4. The germline V gene encodes CDR1 MDHEN and CDR2 SYDVKM. The CDR3 region is CASSLWASGDNEQFF. The CDR3 DNA, read in part, is TGTGCCAGCAGTTTATGGGCTAGCGGAGACAATGAG.

There are many counts of this clone. The read falls 3 residues short of the CDR3 end, and the missing part is taken from the germline J gene. The V gene is TRBV14, the J gene TRBJ2-2; D possibly corresponds to TRBD2 (6 bases). Between the trimmed V and J ends, which lost 4 bases and 2 bases, there was a span of 14 bases. This CDR3 contains 16 residues. Germline CDR1 and CDR2: SGHDN and FVKESK. The DNA read from the CDR3 is TGTGCCAGCAGCCGGAGGGTCGACAAAAACACCGGGGAG. The encoded protein is CASSRRVDKNTGE. The complete CDR3 protein is CASSRRVDKNTGELFF.

This clone was counted at least ten times. The missing CDR3 end, 3 residues past where the read stops, is filled in from the germline J gene. The rearrangement joins TRBV20-1 to TRBJ1-2, with D hard to call. The V end lost 6 bases, the J end lost 7 bases, and 12 bases lay between the germline ends. This CDR3 has 11 residues. Germline V lookup: CDR1 DFQATT, CDR2 SNEGSKA (reference sequence). The CDR3 here is CSAPGMGGYTF. The sequenced CDR3 bases are TGCAGTGCCCCGGGGATGGGTGGC.

In this sample, this clone turned up many times. With the read ending 3 residues before the CDR3 end, the germline J gene is used to fill in that end. J is TRBJ2-7 and V is TRBV29-1; a weak D match, TRBD2 (5 bases). The CDR3 length is 16 residues. V lost 5 bases to trimming and J lost 0 bases, with 20 bases between them. The germline gives CDR1 SQVTM, CDR2 ANQGSEA. The CDR3 loop reads CSVSSRTTTFSYEQYF. CDR3 DNA, as far as it was read: TGCAGCGTTTCTAGCAGAACGACCACTTTCTCCTACGAG.

This clone has ten or more counts. The read ends 3 residues early relative to the CDR3; the germline J gene fills the gap. V gene TRBV7-8 combines with J gene TRBJ2-7; tentative D call: TRBD1 (6 bases). This CDR3 comprises 14 residues. Trimming left V 7 bases short and J 5 bases short, with 18 bases between. The germline gives CDR1 SGHVS, CDR2 FQNEAQ. The CDR3 loop is CASTEGGAVNEQYF. The CDR3 DNA, read in part, is TGTGCCAGCACGGAAGGGGGAGCTGTCAACGAG. Full variable domain (remainder filled in from reference TRBV7-8 and TRBJ2-7): GAGVSQSPRYKVAKRGQDVALRCDPISGHVSLFWYQQALGQGPEFLTYFQNEAQLDKSGLPSDRFFAERPEGSVSTLKIQRTQQEDSAVYLCASTEGGAVNEQYFGPGTRLTVT.

This clone was found many times. The part of the CDR3 DNA that was read is TGTGCCAGCAGGCCAACTAGCGGGAGGAGGAATACG. Its translation is CASRPTSGRRNT. The whole CDR3 sequence is CASRPTSGRRNTQYF. This rearrangement joins TRBV12-3 or TRBV12-4 to TRBJ2-3, with 12 nucleotides matching TRBD2. The read terminates 3 residues ahead of where the CDR3 ends, so the germline J gene completes it. CDR3 size: 15 residues. Trimming cost V 6 bases and J 7 bases; bases outside gene matches: 8.

This clone was recorded many times. Sequencing ends 3 residues short of the CDR3 end; the germline J gene provides the rest. The chain couples TRBV7-9 to TRBJ2-5; D might be TRBD1 (5 bases). V was trimmed by 5 bases and J by 1 base, leaving 14 bases between them. The CDR3 consists of 15 residues. Germline-derived CDR1 and CDR2 are SEHNR and FQNEAQ (reference sequence). CDR3 region: CASSGWTSLQETQYF. The DNA read from the CDR3 is TGTGCCAGCAGCGGATGGACAAGCCTCCAAGAGACC. The whole variable domain, filled in from reference TRBV7-9 and TRBJ2-5, reads DTGVSQNPRHKITKRGQNVTFRCDPISEHNRLYWYRQTLGQGPEFLTYFQNEAQLEKSRLLSDRFSAERPKGSFSTLEIQRTEQGDSAMYLCASSGWTSLQETQYFGPGTRLLVL.